This T cell receptor beta chain emerged from a study of blood T cell repertoires in COVID-19. Overall study: There were acute and convalescent COVID-19 samples, and they came from the United States, Italy and Spain.

Germline V gene data show CDR1 as MNHNY and CDR2 as SVGAGI (reference sequence). Losses at the gene ends were 8 bases for V and 2 bases for J; bases not matched to a gene: 6. The CDR3 extends over 14 amino acids. In the authors' workflow: Reference gene primer amplification gave nucleated cell count estimates. The repertoire was sequenced with immunoSEQ multiplex PCR; TCRdb's copy has only in-frame clones and lacks some. V and J calls and clone size come straight from that table; D and trimming were deduced from the DNA. The data hold about 90,000 clones, with 85% to 95% observed a single time. The chain joins TRBV6-6 to TRBJ1-1; 9 bases are a match to TRBD1. Sequencing input: peripheral blood. This sequence originates from a woman in her sixties or seventies with active COVID-19. The CDR3 nucleotides read TGTGCCAGCGTCCGGGACAGGGCTAACACTGAAGCTTTCTTT. Protein sequence: CASVRDRANTEAFF.